These 16 T cell receptor beta chains originate from one sample sequenced in a study of cytomegalovirus exposure and HLA in healthy donors. Measured with immunoSEQ multiplex PCR; TCRdb has only the in-frame clones, and not every one. The profile shows roughly 130,000 clones, nearly 90% of them singletons. Sequencing used PBMCs. These receptors were taken from a man younger than 40 in good health and CMV-seronegative.

V is TRBV4-3 and J is TRBJ1-1, with D unresolved. CDR1 LGHNA and CDR2 YSLEER come from the germline V gene. The CDR3 runs 15 residues. Trimming took 0 bases from V and 3 from J, leaving 11 bases between them. The CDR3 here is CASSQDLSGYTEAFF. The CDR3 DNA follows: TGCGCCAGCAGCCAAGATTTGTCAGGATACACTGAAGCTTTCTTT.

The gene calls are TRBV7-2 and TRBJ1-4; the match to TRBD1 covers 8 bases. Germline CDR1 SGHTA, CDR2 FQGNSA. The CDR3 has 17 residues. Trimming at V came to 5 bases and at J to 0 bases, leaving 8 bases not matched to a gene. CDR3 protein: CASSRTGLLATNEKLFF. The CDR3 DNA follows: TGTGCCAGCAGCCGGACAGGGTTACTTGCAACTAATGAAAAACTGTTTTTT.

V is TRBV5-4 and J is TRBJ2-1; 8 nucleotides match TRBD1. From germline, CDR1 is SGHNT and CDR2 YYREEE (reference sequence). The CDR3 extends over 15 amino acids. Losses at the gene ends were 3 bases for V and 10 bases for J; bases not matched to a gene: 12. The CDR3 here is CASSSETTGGREQFF. DNA for the CDR3: TGTGCCAGCAGCTCGGAAACTACAGGGGGGAGGGAGCAGTTCTTC.

This rearrangement joins TRBV6-5 to TRBJ2-3; 9 bases agree with TRBD1. CDR3 length: 15 amino acids. The germline V gene encodes CDR1 MNHEY and CDR2 SVGAGI. V lost 2 bases, J lost 1 base, and 1 base stayed unmatched. This chain's CDR3 is CASSYGDRGTDTQYF. CDR3 in DNA: TGTGCCAGCAGTTACGGGGACAGGGGCACAGATACGCAGTATTTT.

CDR3 sequence reads: CASSPRDRFSPLHF. The CDR3 nucleotides read TGTGCCAGCAGCCCAAGAGACAGGTTTTCACCCCTCCACTTT. This rearrangement joins TRBV7-9 to TRBJ1-6; possible D gene TRBD1, 6 bases. The length of the CDR3 is 14 residues. CDR1 is SEHNR, CDR2 FQNEAQ, per germline (reference sequence). V was cut by 5 bases and J by 9 bases, with 14 bases left in between. Full variable domain (outside the CDR3, taken from reference TRBV7-9 and TRBJ1-6): DTGVSQNPRHKITKRGQNVTFRCDPISEHNRLYWYRQTLGQGPEFLTYFQNEAQLEKSRLLSDRFSAERPKGSFSTLEIQRTEQGDSAMYLCASSPRDRFSPLHFGNGTRLTVT.

A single count supports this clone. V gene TRBV28 combines with J gene TRBJ2-4; 15 nucleotides align to TRBD2. The germline V gene has CDR1 MDHEN and CDR2 SYDVKM. The CDR3 runs to 18 residues. Trimming removed 5 bases from V and 0 bases from J; junction bases left unmatched: 5. CDR3 DNA sequence: TGTGCCAGCAGTCCGGGACTAGCGGGGGGATTAGCCAAAAACATTCAGTACTTC. Translation: CASSPGLAGGLAKNIQYF.

In its sample, this clone was seen a few times. The rearrangement uses TRBV7-9 and TRBJ1-2; weak D call: TRBD1 (6 bases). Trimming took off 5 bases at V and 8 bases at J, with 15 bases between the two ends. Germline V gives CDR1 SEHNR, CDR2 FQNEAQ (reference sequence). This CDR3 comprises 13 residues. This CDR3 is CASSPNRAAGYTF. The DNA of the CDR3 is TGTGCCAGCAGCCCGAACAGGGCGGCGGGCTACACCTTC.

The chain combines TRBV16 with TRBJ1-5; D not certain. Trimming pared 0 bases from V and 0 bases from J, leaving 9 bases between. Germline V gene lookup returns CDR1 KGHSY and CDR2 FQNENV. The CDR3 runs to 16 residues. DNA for the CDR3: TGTGCCAGCAGCCAATCTGCGGTATATAGCAATCAGCCCCAGCATTTT. Translated, it gives CASSQSAVYSNQPQHF.

The chain combines TRBV27 with TRBJ1-2, with D hard to call. In germline, CDR1 is MNHEY, CDR2 SMNVEV (reference sequence). CDR3 length: 16 residues. Trimming pared 5 bases from V and 3 bases from J, leaving 19 bases between. The DNA for the CDR3 is TGTGCCAGCAGTCGTTCTTCGGGAGGAGGGTACTATGGCTACACCTTC. This sequence encodes CASSRSSGGGYYGYTF.

The chain carries TRBV7-9 and TRBJ2-6; D is possibly TRBD2 (5 bases). The germline gives CDR1 SEHNR, CDR2 FQNEAQ (reference sequence). The CDR3 totals 15 residues. CDR3 DNA sequence: TGTGCGGGCCCCGGGCCGGGATCTGGGGCCAACGTCCTGACTTTC. Translating gives CAGPGPGSGANVLTF. The entire variable domain, with the rest obtained from reference TRBV7-9 and TRBJ2-6, is as follows: DTGVSQNPRHKITKRGQNVTFRCDPISEHNRLYWYRQTLGQGPEFLTYFQNEAQLEKSRLLSDRFSAERPKGSFSTLEIQRTEQGDSAMYLCAGPGPGSGANVLTFGAGSRLTVL.

The chain recombines TRBV6-6 with TRBJ1-2; D not resolved. Looked up from germline, CDR1 is MNHNY and CDR2 is SVGAGI (reference sequence). This CDR3 is built from 15 residues. Deletions cut 2 bases from V and 0 bases from J, with 10 bases between. CDR3 protein: CASSYGRVTNYGYTF. The DNA of the CDR3 is TGTGCCAGCAGTTACGGTCGGGTTACTAACTATGGCTACACCTTC.

The chain carries TRBV5-1 and TRBJ2-1, with D possibly matching TRBD1 (5 bases). The germline V gene has CDR1 SGHRS and CDR2 YFSETQ. V dropped 0 bases and J dropped 6 bases, with 7 bases sitting between them. CDR3 length equals 13 residues. In DNA form, the CDR3 reads TGCGCCAGCAGCTTGGCCCAGGGCAATGAGCAGTTCTTC. The encoded protein is CASSLAQGNEQFF.

The gene calls are TRBV11-2 and TRBJ2-3; 9 bases align to TRBD1. The germline CDR1 and CDR2 sequences are SGHAT and FQNNGV. V lost 4 bases to trimming and J lost 3 bases; unmatched junction nucleotides: 2. The CDR3 loop spans 14 amino acids. Here the CDR3 reads CASSYDRGTDTQYF. DNA of the CDR3: TGTGCCAGCAGCTACGACAGGGGGACAGATACGCAGTATTTT.

The rearrangement links TRBV25-1 to TRBJ2-2, with D unresolved. V was clipped by 9 bases and J by 2 bases, with 16 bases between them. The CDR3 consists of 15 residues. Germline V CDR1 and CDR2: MGHDK, SYGVNS. The CDR3 DNA reads as TGTGCCAGGTCGATATACCACAGAAACACCGGGGAGCTGTTTTTT. The encoded protein is CARSIYHRNTGELFF.

The DNA for the CDR3 is TGTGCCACCTCCCGGGGGGCTGGAAACACCATATATTTT. This encodes CATSRGAGNTIYF. The genes are TRBV7-6 and TRBJ1-3; possible D gene TRBD1, 5 bases. The V gene's germline CDR1 is SGHVS and CDR2 FNYEAQ. The CDR3 runs to 13 residues. Trimming cost V 10 bases and J 2 bases, with 12 bases left between them.

The chain links TRBV7-6 to TRBJ2-7; D possibly corresponds to TRBD2 (7 bases). Germline V gives CDR1 SGHVS, CDR2 FNYEAQ. The CDR3 contains 16 residues. Trimming took off 0 bases at V and 3 bases at J, with 15 bases between the two ends. The CDR3 sequence is CASSLASAGANYEQYF. The CDR3 DNA sequence: TGTGCCAGCAGCTTAGCTTCTGCGGGGGCGAACTACGAGCAGTACTTC.